This TCR beta chain was obtained from a study of Graves' ophthalmopathy and Graves' hyperthyroidism. Amplification of TCR beta CDR3 regions used RNA transcripts. Investigators did first-round RT-PCR with HTBI primers, then second-round multiplex PCR. TCRdb analysed the multiplex PCR reads with MiXCR anew, one entry per CDR3 protein. The sample yields roughly 420,000 distinct CDR3 sequences, approximately 21% seen once. This clonotype was seen ten or more times. The junction does not match germline at one end; this may be a read error. Germline CDR1 reads MNHEY; CDR2 reads SVGEGT. The CDR3 loop spans 15 amino acids.

This clonotype was obtained from a woman aged 18-35 years with stable Graves' hyperthyroidism. Sequences were obtained from peripheral blood. This chain uses TRBV6-2 or TRBV6-3 with TRBJ2-7, with TRBD2 matching over 10 bases. The CDR3 DNA is TGTGCCAGCAGAGCTCTAGCGGGAGAGTCCTGCGAGCAGTACTTC. This gives the protein CASRALAGESCEQYF.